The TCR beta chain described here comes from a study of response to subunit inactivated influenza vaccine. Points from the study as a whole: T cells newly recruited by each seasonal influenza vaccination are few, the authors suggested.

At least ten counts were recorded for this clonotype. Its target is not known. This CDR3 comprises 16 residues. With 5 bases removed from V and 0 bases from J, the gap between germline ends came to 14 bases. Per the germline V gene, CDR1 is SEHNR and CDR2 is FQNEAQ (reference sequence). A single record per CDR3 protein comes from TCRdb applying MiXCR to the RT-PCR reads. Among 500,000 to 600,000 distinct CDR3 sequences listed, 7.5% to 8.5% were seen once. This receptor was identified in a man between 50 and 70 years old who received an inactivated influenza vaccine. The chain uses TRBV7-9 and TRBJ2-1; no definite D call. Here the sequenced sample was PBMCs from blood, taken less than 25 months after vaccination. For the CDR3, the DNA is TGTGCCAGCAGCGATTATGCACATAGCTCCTACAATGAGCAGTTCTTC. This gives the protein CASSDYAHSSYNEQFF.